This entry lists 13 T cell receptor beta chains sequenced from one sample in a study of tumor and adjacent non-tumor tissue in lung cancer. Three rounds of nested PCR, following a modified ARM-PCR protocol, produced the TCRbeta library. TCRdb passed the multiplex PCR reads through MiXCR, listing each CDR3 protein once. Of about 68,000 distinct CDR3 sequences detected, roughly 56% appear once; the ten largest clones hold around 21%. No cell sorting was done before RNA was extracted from the tissue. What was sequenced was lung tumor tissue. Source of these receptors: a man between 50 and 59 years old with non-small cell lung cancer.

This clonotype was detected many times. The CDR3 DNA reads TGTGCCAGCAGTCCGGGACAGGGTTCTTTCTTC. Residues: CASSPGQGSFF. J is TRBJ2-1 and V is TRBV12-3 or TRBV12-4; TRBD1 matches 9 bases. This CDR3 has 11 amino acids. Trimming removed 5 bases from V and 16 bases from J; junction bases left unmatched: 6.

In the case of this clonotype: A much larger clone is a single base away; this may be a read error. The rearrangement links TRBV20-1 to TRBJ2-7; 9 bases fit TRBD1. Germline V gives CDR1 DFQATT, CDR2 SNEGSKA (reference sequence). CDR3 size: 14 residues. V gave up 4 bases and J gave up 6 bases; unmatched junction bases: 10. CDR3 in amino acids: CSATWTGEKCEQYF. In DNA form, the CDR3 reads TGCAGTGCTACCTGGACAGGGGAGAAGTGCGAGCAGTACTTC.

This clonotype has just a few counts. A much larger clone is a single base away; this may be a read error. This sequence joins TRBV10-2 and TRBJ2-3, with TRBD1 identical over 10 bases. The CDR3 extends over 13 amino acids. Germline-derived CDR1 and CDR2 are WSHSY and SAAADI. V lost 8 bases and J lost 4; bases outside the gene matches: 3. DNA for the CDR3: TGCGCCAGCTCGGGACAGGGGTCAGATACGCAGTATTTT. This sequence encodes CASSGQGSDTQYF.

Concerning this clonotype itself: The conserved final phenylalanine or tryptophan is absent from the CDR3, which likely points to a read error. The J gene is TRBJ2-7, the V gene TRBV11-2, with D perhaps matching TRBD2 (6 bases). This CDR3 has 15 amino acids. Germline V CDR1 and CDR2: SGHAT, FQNNGV. The CDR3 coding sequence is TGTACCAGCAGTTTTTACCGGACGGGGGTATCCGAGCAGTACTCC. Its translation: CTSSFYRTGVSEQYS.

The chain joins TRBV11-2 to TRBJ2-2, with D possibly TRBD1 on 5 matching bases. Per germline, CDR1 SGHAT and CDR2 FQNNGV. The length of the CDR3 is 16 residues. Trimming took 8 bases from V and 1 from J, leaving 17 bases between them. CDR3 sequence (DNA): TGTGCCAGCGGCACCCCCACAGGTGTGAACACCGGGGAGCTGTTTTTT. This translates into CASGTPTGVNTGELFF.

Turning to this clonotype: A much larger clone sits a single nucleotide away, making a read error possible. The V call is TRBV12-3 or TRBV12-4, the J call TRBJ2-2; TRBD1 agrees at 8 bases. There are 15 residues in the CDR3. J was trimmed by 5 bases and V by 6 bases; bases with no gene match: 8. CDR3 DNA sequence: TGTGCCAGCAGCTTGACAGGGGTAAGGACCGGGGAGCTGTTTTTT. Its protein is CASSLTGVRTGELFF.

On this clonotype: A read error may produce the germline difference seen at one junction end. This sequence joins TRBV6-6 and TRBJ2-5; a possible D gene is TRBD2 (7 bases). This CDR3 comprises 13 residues. Germline CDR1 is MNHNY and CDR2 is SVGAGI (reference sequence). CDR3 DNA sequence: TGTGCCAGCTGTTACGGGGGGCAAGAGACCCAATACTTC. Translation gives CASCYGGQETQYF.

The V and J genes are TRBV11-3 and TRBJ2-1; perhaps TRBD2 as D (5 bases). The V gene's germline CDR1 is SGHNT and CDR2 YENEEA. The V gene lost 7 bases and the J gene lost 11 bases, with 18 bases spanning the gap. The CDR3 sequence is 13 residues long. The CDR3 is CASTASCRDKQFF. The CDR3, as DNA: TGTGCCAGCACCGCTAGCTGTAGGGATAAGCAGTTCTTC.

The table lists this clonotype with many counts. The CDR3 here is CATIEEGLVETQYF. The CDR3, as DNA: TGTGCCACCATCGAGGAGGGTTTGGTGGAGACCCAGTACTTC. This chain connects TRBV6-5 to TRBJ2-5; possibly TRBD2 for D (6 bases). Germline CDR1 reads MNHEY; CDR2 reads SVGAGI. The CDR3 sequence is 14 residues long. The germline V and J ends were trimmed by 10 bases and 5 bases, with 20 bases remaining between them.

This rearrangement joins TRBV11-1 to TRBJ2-7, with D perhaps matching TRBD1 (5 bases). Germline V gene data show CDR1 as SGHAT and CDR2 as FQDESV (reference sequence). This CDR3 spans 12 amino acids. CDR3 nucleotides: TGTGCTATCAGCTCTATCAGGGACGAGCAGTACTTC. Translation gives CAISSIRDEQYF.

A remark on this clonotype: One end of the junction is discordant with germline, which a read error may explain. The V gene is TRBV11-2, the J gene TRBJ1-1; no reliable D call. The CDR3 runs 12 residues. CDR1 and CDR2 from the germline V gene are SGHAT and FQNNGV. The CDR3 is CASSPVKSSAFF. As DNA, the CDR3 is TGTGCTAGCAGCCCCGTGAAGAGCTCAGCTTTCTTT.

For this clonotype: Likely a read error: the CDR3 ends without its conserved phenylalanine or tryptophan. This chain joins TRBV10-3 and TRBJ2-7; 10 bases match TRBD1. Germline V gene lookup returns CDR1 ENHRY and CDR2 SYGVKD. This CDR3 region has 12 residues. The V and J ends lost 7 bases and 9 bases, in that order; junction bases with no gene match: 6. CDR3 DNA: TGTGCCATCACCGGGACAGGGGATTGGCAGTACTTA. Translating gives CAITGTGDWQYL.

Regarding this clonotype: One end of the junction fails to match germline, which may point to a read error. The V gene is TRBV11-2, the J gene TRBJ2-3, with D perhaps matching TRBD1 or TRBD2 (6 bases each). Germline CDR1 is SGHAT and CDR2 is FQNNGV. CDR3 length: 16 residues. The CDR3 here is CASSLGGLYGTDTQYF. Written as DNA, the CDR3 is TGCGCCAGCAGCTTAGGGGGGTTATATGGCACAGATACGCAGTATTTT.